A selection of T cell receptor beta chains follows, all from one sample in a study of T cells in Graves' hyperthyroidism and ophthalmopathy. TCRdb redid the calling of the multiplex PCR reads with MiXCR, one entry per CDR3 protein. Of 250,000 to 300,000 distinct CDR3 sequences listed, 13% were seen once; the top ten hold about 8%. The sequencing sample was made of blood. The receptors derive from a woman younger than 45 with Graves' hyperthyroidism that later progressed to Graves' ophthalmopathy. Both conserved end residues are part of each CDR3. Fields, in order: clone size, D gene, V gene, J gene, CDR3 DNA, CDR3 protein. The D gene is left open where the match is weak. Size is stated for part of the rows, as once, few or many counts, or as a class when the clone is expanded.

clone size: many
D gene: .
V gene: TRBV20-1
J gene: TRBJ2-3
CDR3 DNA: TGCAGTGCTAGGGGGACAACAACCACAGATACGCAGTATTTT
CDR3 protein: CSARGTTTTDTQYF

clone size: many
D gene: .
V gene: TRBV28
J gene: TRBJ1-5
CDR3 DNA: TGTGCCAGCAGTTTATTCGGCCCGTCCCAGCCCCAGCATTTT
CDR3 protein: CASSLFGPSQPQHF

clone size: many
D gene: .
V gene: TRBV28
J gene: TRBJ2-3
CDR3 DNA: TGTGCCAGCAGTGTACTTAGCGGTGGGAGAAGAACAGATACGCAGTATTTT
CDR3 protein: CASSVLSGGRRTDTQYF

clone size: many
D gene: .
V gene: TRBV30
J gene: TRBJ1-4
CDR3 DNA: TGTGCCTGGAGTGGGGTGCTGACTAATGAAAAACTGTTTTTT
CDR3 protein: CAWSGVLTNEKLFF

clone size: many
D gene: .
V gene: TRBV9
J gene: TRBJ2-5
CDR3 DNA: TGTGCCAGCAGCGTAGAAGGGGAGACCCAGTACTTC
CDR3 protein: CASSVEGETQYF

clone size: .
D gene: TRBD1
V gene: TRBV7-8
J gene: TRBJ1-1
CDR3 DNA: TGTGCCAGCAGCTTGACAGGGCTAATGAGGGACACTGAAGCTTTCTTT
CDR3 protein: CASSLTGLMRDTEAFF

clone size: .
D gene: .
V gene: TRBV20-1
J gene: TRBJ2-7
CDR3 DNA: TGCAGTGCTAGAGTTACTGGGCCCTACGAGCAGTACTTC
CDR3 protein: CSARVTGPYEQYF

clone size: many
D gene: TRBD1
V gene: TRBV10-2
J gene: TRBJ1-1
CDR3 DNA: TGCGCCAGCAGTCGTACAGGGGAGGCCGAAGCTTTCTTT
CDR3 protein: CASSRTGEAEAFF

clone size: many
D gene: .
V gene: TRBV18
J gene: TRBJ2-7
CDR3 DNA: TGTGCCAGCTCAGGCGGGGATTGGTCCTACGAGCAGTACTTC
CDR3 protein: CASSGGDWSYEQYF

clone size: many
D gene: .
V gene: TRBV15
J gene: TRBJ1-2
CDR3 DNA: TGTGCCACCAGCAGAGAGGGCGTCTCCTATGGCTACACCTTC
CDR3 protein: CATSREGVSYGYTF

clone size: .
D gene: TRBD2
V gene: TRBV20-1
J gene: TRBJ2-1
CDR3 DNA: TGCAGTGCTAGAGATCGGCTAGCGGTGTACAATGAGCAGTTCTTC
CDR3 protein: CSARDRLAVYNEQFF

clone size: few
D gene: TRBD1
V gene: TRBV10-3
J gene: TRBJ2-2
CDR3 DNA: TGTGCCATCAGGGACAGGGGGCTGGGCGGGGAGCTGTTTTTT
CDR3 protein: CAIRDRGLGGELFF

clone size: many
D gene: .
V gene: TRBV20-1
J gene: TRBJ1-4
CDR3 DNA: TGCAGTGCTGGGACAATGGCTAATGAAAAACTGTTTTTT
CDR3 protein: CSAGTMANEKLFF

clone size: .
D gene: TRBD2
V gene: TRBV10-3
J gene: TRBJ2-3
CDR3 DNA: TGTGCCTCCCGAGGAAGGGGACTAGAGCCAGATACGCAGTATTTT
CDR3 protein: CASRGRGLEPDTQYF

clone size: .
D gene: TRBD2
V gene: TRBV5-8
J gene: TRBJ2-2
CDR3 DNA: TGTGCCAGCAGCTTACGAGGGAGGGCCACCGGGGAGCTGTTTTTT
CDR3 protein: CASSLRGRATGELFF

clone size: many
D gene: TRBD2
V gene: TRBV10-3
J gene: TRBJ2-1
CDR3 DNA: TGTGCCATCAGTGAGTCCCAGACAGGACTAGCGTGGAATGAGCAGTTCTTC
CDR3 protein: CAISESQTGLAWNEQFF

clone size: many
D gene: TRBD2
V gene: TRBV5-1
J gene: TRBJ2-1
CDR3 DNA: TGCGCCAGCATGGATAGCGGGAGGGCCATAGCCTACAATGAGCAGTTCTTC
CDR3 protein: CASMDSGRAIAYNEQFF

clone size: few
D gene: TRBD1
V gene: TRBV7-9
J gene: TRBJ2-7
CDR3 DNA: TGTGCCAGCAGCTCACCCTCGGGACAGGGGGCTAACGAGCAGTACTTC
CDR3 protein: CASSSPSGQGANEQYF

clone size: .
D gene: .
V gene: TRBV28
J gene: TRBJ1-5
CDR3 DNA: TGTGCCAGCAGTTTAGGAAGGGATCAGCCCCAGCATTTT
CDR3 protein: CASSLGRDQPQHF

clone size: many
D gene: TRBD2
V gene: TRBV6-1
J gene: TRBJ2-1
CDR3 DNA: TGTGCCAGCAGTTATTTCGGGACTAGCTCGTACAATGAGCAGTTCTTC
CDR3 protein: CASSYFGTSSYNEQFF

clone size: .
D gene: TRBD1
V gene: TRBV5-1
J gene: TRBJ1-1
CDR3 DNA: TGCGCCAGCAGCCGAGGACAGGGGACCTATTTGAACACTGAAGCTTTCTTT
CDR3 protein: CASSRGQGTYLNTEAFF

clone size: many
D gene: .
V gene: TRBV6-2/TRBV6-3
J gene: TRBJ1-5
CDR3 DNA: TGTGCCAGCCGAAGATGGGGAGGCAATCAGCCCCAGCATTTT
CDR3 protein: CASRRWGGNQPQHF

clone size: few
D gene: TRBD2
V gene: TRBV4-1
J gene: TRBJ2-3
CDR3 DNA: TGCGCCAGCAGCCAAGTTCAGCGGGGGAGCACAGATACGCAGTATTTT
CDR3 protein: CASSQVQRGSTDTQYF

clone size: many
D gene: .
V gene: TRBV18
J gene: TRBJ2-3
CDR3 DNA: TGTGCCAGCTCAACCAGACAGTCAGATACGCAGTATTTT
CDR3 protein: CASSTRQSDTQYF

clone size: many
D gene: TRBD1
V gene: TRBV6-1
J gene: TRBJ1-2
CDR3 DNA: TGTGCCAGCAGTCCACGACAGGGGAAGGATGGCTACACCTTC
CDR3 protein: CASSPRQGKDGYTF

clone size: many
D gene: .
V gene: TRBV15
J gene: TRBJ1-5
CDR3 DNA: TGTGCCACCAGCAGAGGCCTTCCTGGCAATCAGCCCCAGCATTTT
CDR3 protein: CATSRGLPGNQPQHF